The rows below give T cell receptor beta chains drawn from one sample of a study of cytomegalovirus exposure and HLA in healthy donors. Produced via immunoSEQ multiplex PCR; TCRdb's table is partial and in-frame only. In the table there are 350,000 or so clones, around 86% of which are singletons. The material sequenced was PBMCs. The origin of the receptors is a woman under 30 in good health and CMV-seronegative. Each CDR3 is given with its conserved first and last residue. D genes are given only for firm matches. The size entry is marked missing in some rows and otherwise reads once, few, many or a size class.

D gene,V gene,clone size,J gene,CDR3 protein,CDR3 DNA
TRBD1,TRBV6-5,.,TRBJ1-1,CASSYDGQGTTEAFF,TGTGCCAGCAGTTACGATGGACAGGGGACCACTGAAGCTTTCTTT
.,TRBV7-9,.,TRBJ2-1,CASSRGPFPNEQFF,TGTGCCAGCAGTCGCGGCCCGTTTCCCAATGAGCAGTTCTTC
.,TRBV28,.,TRBJ1-5,CAILESFNQPQHF,TGTGCCATCCTAGAGAGCTTCAATCAGCCCCAGCATTTT
.,TRBV4-1,.,TRBJ2-7,CASSQGGRTHEQYF,TGCGCCAGCAGCCAAGGGGGCAGGACCCACGAGCAGTACTTC
TRBD2,TRBV19,.,TRBJ2-7,CASSGRLAGGPGEQYF,TGTGCCAGTAGTGGCAGACTAGCGGGAGGGCCGGGGGAGCAGTACTTC
TRBD1,TRBV4-3,.,TRBJ1-2,CASSQDDRGRRWYGYTF,TGCGCCAGCAGCCAAGATGACAGGGGGCGAAGGTGGTATGGCTACACCTTC
TRBD2,TRBV4-3,.,TRBJ2-7,CASSQDVASGFYEQYF,TGCGCCAGCAGCCAAGATGTCGCTAGCGGTTTTTACGAGCAGTACTTC
TRBD1,TRBV19,.,TRBJ2-3,CASSSGQHTDTQYF,TGTGCCAGTAGTTCGGGACAGCACACAGATACGCAGTATTTT
TRBD1,TRBV28,.,TRBJ1-1,CASSSGQGDTEAFF,TGTGCCAGCAGCTCCGGACAGGGCGACACTGAAGCTTTCTTT
TRBD1,TRBV5-1,.,TRBJ1-2,CASSLPGTGGGYTF,TGCGCCAGCAGCTTACCCGGGACAGGGGGAGGCTACACCTTC
TRBD1,TRBV6-5,.,TRBJ2-7,CASSYKPTGQAEQYF,TGTGCCAGCAGTTATAAACCGACAGGGCAGGCCGAGCAGTACTTC
TRBD1,TRBV6-1,.,TRBJ2-7,CASSEARDRVSSYEQYF,TGTGCCAGCAGTGAAGCTCGGGACAGGGTAAGCTCCTACGAGCAGTACTTC
TRBD2,TRBV4-3,.,TRBJ2-1,CASSQDPGLAGGLQFF,TGCGCCAGCAGCCAAGATCCGGGACTAGCGGGAGGGCTGCAGTTCTTC
.,TRBV29-1,few,TRBJ1-2,CSVRDLGGYGYTF,TGCAGCGTCCGGGACCTCGGGGGCTATGGCTACACCTTC
.,TRBV7-2,.,TRBJ2-7,CASSLDGLDDEQYF,TGTGCCAGCAGCTTAGATGGCCTAGACGACGAGCAGTACTTC
.,TRBV18,.,TRBJ2-3,CASSPGVGGTDTQYF,TGTGCCAGCTCACCTGGAGTGGGAGGCACAGATACGCAGTATTTT
.,TRBV5-1,.,TRBJ1-5,CASSLLGAGQPQHF,TGCGCCAGCAGCTTGCTGGGGGCCGGACAGCCCCAGCATTTT
TRBD1,TRBV15,.,TRBJ2-7,CATSRVGQGAMEQYF,TGTGCCACCAGCAGAGTAGGGCAGGGGGCTATGGAGCAGTACTTC
.,TRBV6-4,.,TRBJ2-2,CASSQEVDGELFF,TGTGCCAGCAGTCAGGAGGTGGACGGGGAGCTGTTTTTT
.,TRBV5-4,.,TRBJ2-6,CASSLIVAGANVLTF,TGTGCCAGCAGCTTGATCGTAGCTGGGGCCAACGTCCTGACTTTC
TRBD1,TRBV27,.,TRBJ1-2,CASSFWDHRGGYGYTF,TGTGCCAGCAGTTTTTGGGACCACAGGGGTGGCTATGGCTACACCTTC
.,TRBV10-3,.,TRBJ2-7,CAISDGGPEQYF,TGTGCCATCAGTGACGGGGGGCCCGAGCAGTACTTC
TRBD1,TRBV14,.,TRBJ2-7,CASSPDRGYYEQYF,TGTGCCAGCAGCCCTGACAGGGGATACTACGAGCAGTACTTC
.,TRBV19,.,TRBJ2-3,CASSIGFTSTDTQYF,TGTGCCAGTAGTATAGGCTTTACTAGCACAGATACGCAGTATTTT
TRBD1,TRBV30,.,TRBJ2-7,CAWGTGSSYEQYF,TGTGCCTGGGGGACAGGGAGCTCCTACGAGCAGTACTTC
.,TRBV29-1,once,TRBJ1-4,CSVDGSGAGGEKLFF,TGCAGCGTTGATGGTAGCGGCGCGGGTGGCGAAAAACTGTTTTTT
TRBD1,TRBV5-4,.,TRBJ2-2,CASSTGQRDTGELFF,TGTGCCAGCAGCACGGGACAGAGAGACACCGGGGAGCTGTTTTTT
.,TRBV4-3,once,TRBJ1-1,CASSRVQYTEAFF,TGCGCCAGCAGCCGTGTGCAGTACACTGAAGCTTTCTTT
TRBD1,TRBV9,.,TRBJ2-7,CASSSRGTGPSSYEQYF,TGTGCCAGCAGCTCCCGTGGGACAGGGCCCTCTTCCTACGAGCAGTACTTC
.,TRBV5-5,.,TRBJ2-7,CASSNSIADLYEQYF,TGTGCCAGCAGCAACTCCATAGCGGACCTCTACGAGCAGTACTTC
.,TRBV7-2,.,TRBJ2-7,CASSTHLQSYEQYF,TGTGCCAGCAGCACGCACTTACAGTCCTACGAGCAGTACTTC
TRBD1,TRBV5-1,once,TRBJ2-1,CASSQGSGQGAFWEFF,TGCGCCAGCAGTCAAGGTTCCGGACAGGGGGCTTTCTGGGAGTTCTTC
.,TRBV28,.,TRBJ1-5,CASRIYRYSNQPQHF,TGTGCCAGCAGAATCTACAGGTATAGCAATCAGCCCCAGCATTTT
.,TRBV5-1,.,TRBJ2-7,CASSTEVPSYEQYF,TGCGCCAGCTCGACAGAGGTCCCCTCCTACGAGCAGTACTTC
TRBD1,TRBV5-4,.,TRBJ1-2,CASSLTSGTGYGYTF,TGTGCCAGCAGCTTGACCTCCGGGACAGGCTATGGCTACACCTTC